The 10 T cell receptor beta chains presented below share a single source sample, sequenced in a study of T cell responses to AZD1222 COVID-19 vaccine. Repertoires were generated with immunoSEQ multiplex PCR, while TCRdb's copy carries only in-frame clones and drops some. Of roughly 100,000 clones in the sample, roughly 88% were seen once. The sequencing used peripheral blood, collected 28 days after the second AZD1222 dose. The receptors shown here come from an adult who received the AZD1222 COVID-19 vaccine.

This clone was observed a few times. The chain uses TRBV2 and TRBJ1-1; D remains unclear. The CDR3 spans 15 residues. Trimming left V 6 bases short and J 7 bases short, with 21 bases between. Germline-derived CDR1 and CDR2 are SNHLY and FYNNEI. The CDR3 region is CASSPRPVEKGEAFF. In nucleotides, the CDR3 is TGTGCCAGCAGCCCACGACCCGTAGAGAAGGGTGAAGCTTTCTTT.

The rearrangement joins TRBV7-6 to TRBJ1-3; D is unclear. The ends were cut back, 0 bases at V and 0 bases at J, with 9 bases in the middle. This CDR3 region has 16 residues. Germline CDR1 and CDR2: SGHVS and FNYEAQ. Here the CDR3 reads CASSLAPQVSGNTIYF. In DNA form, the CDR3 reads TGTGCCAGCAGCTTAGCGCCGCAGGTCTCTGGAAACACCATATATTTT.

This clone was seen only once. The V and J genes are TRBV12-3 or TRBV12-4 and TRBJ2-1, with a weak D call TRBD2 (5 bases). The CDR3 consists of 12 residues. V lost 3 bases and J 8 bases, leaving 8 bases between the germline ends. The CDR3 sequence: CASSFSAHEQFF. The CDR3 DNA reads TGTGCCAGCAGTTTTAGCGCCCATGAGCAGTTCTTC.

This chain links TRBV27 with TRBJ1-5, with D possibly being TRBD1 (6 bases). V shed 6 bases and J shed 4 bases, with 13 bases lying between them. The CDR3 consists of 14 residues. Germline CDR1 reads MNHEY; CDR2 reads SMNVEV (reference sequence). The CDR3 region has the DNA TGTGCCAGCAGGCAACAGGGTGAGAATCAGCCCCAGCATTTT. It codes for CASRQQGENQPQHF.

The sample holds one count of this clone. The chain employs TRBV7-3 and TRBJ1-1; unclear D gene. CDR1 and CDR2 (germline): SGHTA, FQGTGA. This CDR3 is 14 amino acids long. Trimming cost V 2 bases and J 0 bases, with 7 bases left between them. CDR3 nucleotides: TGTGCCAGCAGCTTAGGGGTGGTGAACACTGAAGCTTTCTTT. As protein: CASSLGVVNTEAFF.

The rearrangement links TRBV3-1 (or the pseudogene TRBV3-2) to TRBJ2-3, with D possibly TRBD2 on 5 matching bases. This CDR3 is 15 amino acids long. The V end was cut by 0 bases, the J end by 5 bases, with 12 bases between. Germline values: CDR1 LGHDT, CDR2 YNNKEL (reference sequence). CDR3 region: CASSQEEAWVDTQYF. CDR3 bases: TGTGCCAGCAGCCAAGAGGAGGCCTGGGTAGATACGCAGTATTTT.

The chain is built from TRBV3-1 (or the pseudogene TRBV3-2) and TRBJ1-6; the D is unclear. Per germline, CDR1 LGHDT and CDR2 YNNKEL (reference sequence). Trimming shortened V by 3 bases and J by 8 bases, and 11 bases separated the two germline ends. This CDR3 contains 14 residues. CDR3 sequence reads: CASSQLAQDSPLHF. In nucleotides, the CDR3 is TGTGCCAGCAGCCAGTTGGCCCAGGATTCACCCCTCCACTTT.

The gene calls are TRBV9 and TRBJ2-7, with no clear D. This CDR3 comprises 13 residues. V shed 3 bases and J shed 4 bases, with 11 bases lying between them. CDR1 is SGDLS and CDR2 is YYNGEE in the germline V gene. In DNA form, the CDR3 reads TGTGCCAGCAGCGGCCGGAGATCATACGAGCAGTACTTC. As protein: CASSGRRSYEQYF. The full variable domain, completed using reference TRBV9 and TRBJ2-7, is DSGVTQTPKHLITATGQRVTLRCSPRSGDLSVYWYQQSLDQGLQFLIQYYNGEERAKGNILERFSAQQFPDLHSELNLSSLELGDSALYFCASSGRRSYEQYFGPGTRLTVT.

The V and J genes are TRBV27 and TRBJ1-5; a possible D gene is TRBD1 (5 bases). CDR3 length equals 13 residues. Germline V CDR1 and CDR2: MNHEY, SMNVEV (reference sequence). V gave up 6 bases and J gave up 6 bases, with 12 bases separating them. The chain's CDR3 is CASSPGRGQPQHF. CDR3 bases: TGTGCCAGCAGCCCGGGGAGGGGTCAGCCCCAGCATTTT.

The J gene is TRBJ1-4, the V gene TRBV4-3; D is perhaps TRBD1 (5 bases). Germline V gives CDR1 LGHNA, CDR2 YSLEER. V lost 0 bases and J lost 8, with 16 bases in between. CDR3 length equals 16 residues. As DNA, the CDR3 is TGCGCCAGCAGCCAAGATTGGGACGGCGTGAGCGAAAAACTGTTTTTT. This encodes CASSQDWDGVSEKLFF.